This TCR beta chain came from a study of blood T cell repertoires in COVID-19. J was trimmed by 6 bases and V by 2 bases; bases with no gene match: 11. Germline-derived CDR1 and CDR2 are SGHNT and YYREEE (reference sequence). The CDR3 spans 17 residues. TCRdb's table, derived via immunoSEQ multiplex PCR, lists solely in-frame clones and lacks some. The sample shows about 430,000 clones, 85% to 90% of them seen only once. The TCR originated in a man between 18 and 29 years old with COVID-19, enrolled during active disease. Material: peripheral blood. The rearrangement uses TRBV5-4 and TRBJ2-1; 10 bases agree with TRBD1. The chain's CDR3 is CASSFVYRDRGGNEQFF. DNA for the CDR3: TGTGCCAGCAGCTTTGTTTACCGGGACAGGGGAGGCAATGAGCAGTTCTTC.